These T cell receptor beta chains were read from a single sample in a study of shared clonotypes between healthy human individuals. TCRdb's copy holds only in-frame clones and misses some; the assay was immunoSEQ multiplex PCR. The table includes millions of clones, 90% to 95% detected once. Material: naive CD8+ T cells from PBMCs. The receptors come from a man younger than 30 in good health. Some clones in this sample may be carry-over from other donors' samples. Each CDR3 is given with its conserved first and last residue. The D gene is left open where the match is weak. Part of the rows lack a size; the others show once, few, many or a class for expanded clones.

TRBV29-1	NA	NA	TRBJ2-5	TGCAGCGTTGAAGCTTTTATGGCGGGTCTACAAGAGACCCAGTACTTC	CSVEAFMAGLQETQYF
TRBV28	NA	NA	TRBJ1-1	TGTGCCAGCACCCTTAGGATCCAGGGTACTGAAGCTTTCTTT	CASTLRIQGTEAFF
TRBV6-5	TRBD2	NA	TRBJ2-3	TGTGCCAGCAGTTCCCGACTAGCAAATACGCAGTATTTT	CASSSRLANTQYF
TRBV7-2	NA	NA	TRBJ1-2	TGTGCCAGCAGCTTAGAATGGAGGGCAGCGGTGGACTATGGCTACACCTTC	CASSLEWRAAVDYGYTF
TRBV30	NA	few	TRBJ1-5	TGTGCCTGGAGGTCTCCTTATAACAATCAGCCCCAGCATTTT	CAWRSPYNNQPQHF
TRBV27	NA	NA	TRBJ2-1	TGTGCCAGCACGGGGGGCACGACCTACAATGAGCAGTTCTTC	CASTGGTTYNEQFF
TRBV7-9	TRBD1	NA	TRBJ1-2	TGTGCCAGCAGCTTAGCGCTCCTTAGGGGGCGTCGTCTTAACTATGGCTACACCTTC	CASSLALLRGRRLNYGYTF
TRBV30	NA	NA	TRBJ1-6	TGTGCCTGGAGTGTCGGCCCCGGGGATTCACCCCTCCACTTT	CAWSVGPGDSPLHF
TRBV7-2	NA	NA	TRBJ2-1	TGTGCCAGCAGCTTATCAGTGGGCGGTCCGCAGTTCTTC	CASSLSVGGPQFF
TRBV7-9	NA	NA	TRBJ2-1	TGTGCCAGCAGCTATGGGGACCCGCCGGAGTTCTTC	CASSYGDPPEFF
TRBV13	TRBD2	NA	TRBJ2-2	TGTGCCAGCAGTAGCGGGAGGCGGACCGGGGAGCTGTTTTTT	CASSSGRRTGELFF
TRBV7-9	TRBD1	NA	TRBJ2-3	TGTGCCAGCAGCCCCCCGACAGGGATTAGCACAGATACGCAGTATTTT	CASSPPTGISTDTQYF
TRBV27	NA	once	TRBJ1-4	TGTGCCAGCAGTTTTTCAGGAGCTAATGAAAAACTGTTTTTT	CASSFSGANEKLFF
TRBV5-4	NA	once	TRBJ2-6	TGTGCCAGCAGCTTGGAAGGTGGGGGGCTCGGGGCCAACGTCCTGACTTTC	CASSLEGGGLGANVLTF
TRBV23-1	TRBD1	NA	TRBJ2-3	TGCGCCAGCAGTCAACCGGGGACAGCAGGAACGATAAACACAGATACGCAGTATTTT	CASSQPGTAGTINTDTQYF
TRBV28	TRBD2	NA	TRBJ2-1	TGTGCCAGCAGTTTCAGGACTAGCGGGAGCTACAATGAGCAGTTCTTC	CASSFRTSGSYNEQFF
TRBV7-3	NA	NA	TRBJ2-7	TGTGCCAGCAGCTCCCGGGACGCAGTCTTGGGCGAGCAGTACTTC	CASSSRDAVLGEQYF
TRBV9	TRBD2	NA	TRBJ2-1	TGTGCCAGCAGCCCCCGCGGGACTAGCCGACCCAATGAGCAGTTCTTC	CASSPRGTSRPNEQFF
TRBV13	TRBD1	NA	TRBJ2-5	TGTGCCAGCAGCTTAGTGGGGGACAGGCAGACCCAGTACTTC	CASSLVGDRQTQYF
TRBV7-8	TRBD2	NA	TRBJ2-1	TGTGCCAGCAGCCCCCATGGGACTAGGGTCGACAATGAGCAGTTCTTC	CASSPHGTRVDNEQFF
TRBV27	NA	NA	TRBJ2-1	TGTGCCAGCAGTTTATTTGCAGGTGGGGTGGGGTACAATGAGCAGTTCTTC	CASSLFAGGVGYNEQFF
TRBV14	TRBD2	NA	TRBJ2-3	TGTGCCAGCAGCTTCGTAGCGGGAGGTGTTTCAGATACGCAGTATTTT	CASSFVAGGVSDTQYF
TRBV9	TRBD1	NA	TRBJ2-7	TGTGCCAGCAGCGGAGGGGGCAGCTACGAGCAGTACTTC	CASSGGGSYEQYF
TRBV27	NA	few	TRBJ2-7	TGTGCCAGCAGTTTAAACGGGCCCTCCTACGAGCAGTACTTC	CASSLNGPSYEQYF
TRBV5-6	NA	once	TRBJ2-7	TGTGCCAGCAGCTCATCGGGACACACCTACGAGCAGTACTTC	CASSSSGHTYEQYF
TRBV9	TRBD2	NA	TRBJ2-1	TGTGCCAGCAGCGTATCAGGCGGGAGAACCTACAATGAGCAGTTCTTC	CASSVSGGRTYNEQFF
TRBV9	NA	NA	TRBJ2-1	TGTGCCAGCAGCGGTAGCCCCGGGATCCCCGGTAATGAGCAGTTCTTC	CASSGSPGIPGNEQFF
TRBV4-3	NA	NA	TRBJ2-1	TGCGCCAGCAGCCAGGCCCGAATGGGTGATGAGCAGTTCTTC	CASSQARMGDEQFF
TRBV27	NA	NA	TRBJ2-7	TGTGCCAGCAGTTCTGGGCACCCGAGGAACCCCTACGAGCAGTACTTC	CASSSGHPRNPYEQYF
TRBV10-3	NA	NA	TRBJ2-4	TGTGCCATCAGCGAGGCGGATGGCAACATTCAGTACTTC	CAISEADGNIQYF
TRBV30	NA	NA	TRBJ2-1	TGTGCCTGGAGTGTAAATCGGCAGGGGCCGGTATACAATGAGCAGTTCTTC	CAWSVNRQGPVYNEQFF
TRBV7-6	NA	NA	TRBJ2-7	TGTGCCAGCAGCCCCGCCCCGGGCCAAACGAGCTCCTACGAGCAGTACTTC	CASSPAPGQTSSYEQYF
TRBV19	NA	once	TRBJ1-1	TGTGCCAGTAGGTCCGGCAGTGTGAACACTGAAGCTTTCTTT	CASRSGSVNTEAFF
TRBV14	NA	NA	TRBJ1-2	TGTGCCAGCAGCCCCGGCCCGGTTCGTGGCTACACCTTC	CASSPGPVRGYTF
TRBV7-3	NA	once	TRBJ2-7	TGTGCCAGCAGCTTAAAGTCAGGCGGGGAGAGCTCCTACGAGCAGTACTTC	CASSLKSGGESSYEQYF
TRBV6-5	TRBD2	NA	TRBJ2-7	TGTGCCAGCAGCCCCTGGCGGGAGGTCGACGAGCAGTACTTC	CASSPWREVDEQYF
TRBV27	NA	NA	TRBJ2-7	TGTGCCAGCAGTTTAGGTATAGGGTCGGACGAGCAGTACTTC	CASSLGIGSDEQYF
TRBV7-6	NA	NA	TRBJ2-2	TGTGCCAGCAGTCTAGCCGGGTTGGGGGCCCGGGAGCTGTTTTTT	CASSLAGLGARELFF
TRBV6-5	NA	NA	TRBJ1-2	TGTGCCAGCAGTTACTCGCTAGGAGGAGCCTATGGCTACACCTTC	CASSYSLGGAYGYTF
TRBV2	TRBD1	NA	TRBJ2-5	TGTGCCAGGGAACTGGGACAGCCGCCGGAGACCCAGTACTTC	CARELGQPPETQYF
TRBV28	NA	NA	TRBJ1-2	TGTGCCAGCAGTTTATTCCGGGGGGCCGACTATGGCTACACCTTC	CASSLFRGADYGYTF
TRBV19	NA	NA	TRBJ2-7	TGTGCCAGTAGTGCGGGCCCTTCTCTGGGCGAGCAGTACTTC	CASSAGPSLGEQYF
TRBV7-9	NA	NA	TRBJ2-7	TGTGCCAGCAGCTCGATAATCCTGACCAAGTCCCACGAGCAGTACTTC	CASSSIILTKSHEQYF
TRBV5-1	TRBD1	NA	TRBJ2-7	TGCGCCAGCAGCTTGGGGACAGGGTTGACGATCTACGAGCAGTACTTC	CASSLGTGLTIYEQYF
TRBV9	NA	once	TRBJ2-2	TGTGCCAGCACCGATCCAGCGTCGAACACCGGGGAGCTGTTTTTT	CASTDPASNTGELFF
TRBV28	NA	NA	TRBJ1-1	TGTGCCAGCAGCCCAATTTTCGCTGAAGCTTTCTTT	CASSPIFAEAFF
TRBV6-5	TRBD1	NA	TRBJ1-2	TGTGCCAGCAGTTACCAGACAGGGGTCGATGGCTACACCTTC	CASSYQTGVDGYTF
TRBV18	NA	NA	TRBJ1-1	TGTGCCAGCTCACCATTAAAAGGGTTAGATACCACTGAAGCTTTCTTT	CASSPLKGLDTTEAFF
TRBV4-3	TRBD2	NA	TRBJ2-3	TGCGCCAGCAGCCAAGAATGGGAGCGGGAGGGGGCAGATACGCAGTATTTT	CASSQEWEREGADTQYF
TRBV7-7	TRBD1	NA	TRBJ2-7	TGTGCCAGCAGCTTAGAGGGACAGGGGGAGAGAGAGCAGTACTTC	CASSLEGQGEREQYF
TRBV9	NA	NA	TRBJ2-1	TGTGCCAGCAGCCCACGGGGCGGGGGCCTCTACAATGAGCAGTTCTTC	CASSPRGGGLYNEQFF
TRBV19	NA	NA	TRBJ2-2	TGTGCCAGTAGTATCATGGTTACCGGGGAGCTGTTTTTT	CASSIMVTGELFF
TRBV28	NA	NA	TRBJ1-1	TGTGCCAGCAGCCAAGAGGGGGAAGCTTTCTTT	CASSQEGEAFF
TRBV19	TRBD2	NA	TRBJ2-1	TGTGCCAGTAGTATAACTTTCGGACTAGCGGGAGGGCCCCGCAATGAGCAGTTCTTC	CASSITFGLAGGPRNEQFF
TRBV5-4	TRBD1	NA	TRBJ2-7	TGTGCCAGTGCAAAGGGGGCAAACGAGCAGTACTTC	CASAKGANEQYF
TRBV7-3	TRBD1	NA	TRBJ2-2	TGTGCCAGCAGCCTGCAGACAGGGGGTTCCGGGGAGCTGTTTTTT	CASSLQTGGSGELFF
TRBV19	NA	NA	TRBJ1-2	TGTGCCAGTAGCCTCCCAGGACAGGGCTACACCTTC	CASSLPGQGYTF
TRBV9	TRBD1	NA	TRBJ1-2	TGTGCCAGCAGCACAGGGACAGCGAACTATGGCTACACCTTC	CASSTGTANYGYTF
TRBV28	NA	NA	TRBJ2-1	TGTGCCAGCAGTAAAATACAGGAGTACAATGAGCAGTTCTTC	CASSKIQEYNEQFF